This TCR beta chain was identified during a study of T cells in Graves' hyperthyroidism and ophthalmopathy. Per germline, CDR1 LNHDA and CDR2 SQIVND (reference sequence). V lost 4 bases and J lost 1, with 5 bases in between. This CDR3 contains 14 residues. The hyperthyroidism patients had all been newly diagnosed, and their disease duration was under 2 months. Their ages ranged from 18 to 65 years. Investigators excluded patients with uncontrolled infection, other autoimmune disease, pregnancy or lactation. An approximately 10 ml volume of fresh peripheral blood provided the PBMCs. Study observations and caveats: Clonotypes that were expanded in thyroid above 0.001 mostly appeared in blood too.

RNA transcripts gave rise to amplified TCR beta CDR3 regions. The HTBI primer set drove a first-round RT-PCR of the TCR CDR3. TCRdb analysed the multiplex PCR reads with MiXCR anew, one entry per CDR3 protein. The repertoire holds over 700,000 distinct CDR3 sequences, with 38% as singletons. The table lists this clonotype with many counts. As yet, its antigen is unknown. This TCR was recovered from a man aged 18 to 29 with Graves' hyperthyroidism. The chain has TRBV19 and TRBJ2-6; no clear D. The sample taken for sequencing was blood. CDR3 loop: CASSKLSGANVLTF. The CDR3 nucleotides are TGTGCCAGTAGTAAGCTGTCTGGGGCCAACGTCCTGACTTTC. Full variable domain (rest looked up from reference TRBV19 and TRBJ2-6): DGGITQSPKYLFRKEGQNVTLSCEQNLNHDAMYWYRQDPGQGLRLIYYSQIVNDFQKGDIAEGYSVSREKKESFPLTVTSAQKNPTAFYLCASSKLSGANVLTFGAGSRLTVL.